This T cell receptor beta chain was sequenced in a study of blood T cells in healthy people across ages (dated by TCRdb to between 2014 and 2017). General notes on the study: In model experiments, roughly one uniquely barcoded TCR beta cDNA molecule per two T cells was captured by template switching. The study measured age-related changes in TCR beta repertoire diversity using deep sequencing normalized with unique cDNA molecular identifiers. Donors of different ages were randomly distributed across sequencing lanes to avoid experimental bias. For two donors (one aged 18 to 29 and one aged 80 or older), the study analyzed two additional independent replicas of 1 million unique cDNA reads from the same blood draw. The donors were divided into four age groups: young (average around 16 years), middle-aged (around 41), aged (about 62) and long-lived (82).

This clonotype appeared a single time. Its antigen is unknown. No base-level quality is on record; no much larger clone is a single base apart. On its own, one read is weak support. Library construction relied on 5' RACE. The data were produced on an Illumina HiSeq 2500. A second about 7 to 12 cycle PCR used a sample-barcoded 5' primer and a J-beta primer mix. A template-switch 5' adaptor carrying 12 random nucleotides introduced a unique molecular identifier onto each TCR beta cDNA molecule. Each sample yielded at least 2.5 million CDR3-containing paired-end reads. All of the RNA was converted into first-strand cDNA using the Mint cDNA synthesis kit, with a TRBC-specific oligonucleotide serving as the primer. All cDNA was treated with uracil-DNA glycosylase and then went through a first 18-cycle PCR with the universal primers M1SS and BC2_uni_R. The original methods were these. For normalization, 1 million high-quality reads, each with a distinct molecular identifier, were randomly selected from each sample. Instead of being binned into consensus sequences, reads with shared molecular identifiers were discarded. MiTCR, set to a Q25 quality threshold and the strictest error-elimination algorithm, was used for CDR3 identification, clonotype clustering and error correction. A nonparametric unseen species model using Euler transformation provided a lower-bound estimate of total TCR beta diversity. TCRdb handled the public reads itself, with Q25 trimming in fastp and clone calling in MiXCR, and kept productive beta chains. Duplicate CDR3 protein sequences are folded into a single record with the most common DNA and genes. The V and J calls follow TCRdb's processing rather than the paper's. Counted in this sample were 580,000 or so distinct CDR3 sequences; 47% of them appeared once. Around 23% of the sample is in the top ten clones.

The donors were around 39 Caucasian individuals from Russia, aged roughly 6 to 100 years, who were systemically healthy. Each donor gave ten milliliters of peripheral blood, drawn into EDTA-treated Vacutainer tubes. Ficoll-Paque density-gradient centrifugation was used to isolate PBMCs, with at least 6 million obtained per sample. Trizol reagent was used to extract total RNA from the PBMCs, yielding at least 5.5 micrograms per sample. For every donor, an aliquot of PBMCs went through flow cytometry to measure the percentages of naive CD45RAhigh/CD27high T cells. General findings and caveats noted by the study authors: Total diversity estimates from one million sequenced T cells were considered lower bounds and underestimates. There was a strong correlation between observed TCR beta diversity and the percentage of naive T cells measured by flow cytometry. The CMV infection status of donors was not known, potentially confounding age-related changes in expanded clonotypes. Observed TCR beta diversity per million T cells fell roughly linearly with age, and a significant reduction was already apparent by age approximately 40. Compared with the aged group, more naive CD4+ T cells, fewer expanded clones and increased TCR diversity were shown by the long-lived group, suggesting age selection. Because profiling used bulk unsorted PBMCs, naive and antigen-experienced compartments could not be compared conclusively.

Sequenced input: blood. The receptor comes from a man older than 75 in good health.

The DNA reads TGTGCCAGCAACTCCCGGGACAGGGACTACAATGAGCAGTTCTTC. The translation is CASNSRDRDYNEQFF. The rearranged chain carries TRBV19 and TRBJ2-1; TRBD1 agrees with 9 junctional bases. Looking up the germline V gene (reference sequence) yields CDR1 LNHDA and CDR2 SQIVND. From V the trimming removes 9 bases and from J it removes 3 bases, while the gene matches leave 9 bases of the junction unaccounted for. From the cysteine through the phenylalanine, the CDR3 covers 15 amino acids. The CDR3 DNA has 45 bases and is translated from base 1.